This TCR beta chain is drawn from a study of T cell clusters in autoimmune cytopenias. The germline V gene encodes CDR1 LGHNA and CDR2 YSLEER. The CDR3 totals 15 residues. One tube held mixed TRB-A and TRB-B primer pools for touch-down PCR. TCRdb re-called the multiplex PCR reads; every CDR3 protein appears as one record, without DNA. Recorded here are approximately 6,500 distinct CDR3 sequences; the top ten clones represent less than 20%. TRB was amplified from 250 ng of peripheral blood genomic DNA per sample. This sample was also put to use in a study of T cell repertoires in aging, cancer and after chemotherapy. That source notes: Donor ages fell into six groups from 30 or younger up to 70 or older. Age-matched healthy donors had significantly more diverse, less clonal blood TCR repertoires than untreated cancer patients.

This sequence joins TRBV4-3 and TRBJ2-2. The source is a human donor in good health. What was sequenced was peripheral blood. CDR3: CASSQGVRFTGELFF.